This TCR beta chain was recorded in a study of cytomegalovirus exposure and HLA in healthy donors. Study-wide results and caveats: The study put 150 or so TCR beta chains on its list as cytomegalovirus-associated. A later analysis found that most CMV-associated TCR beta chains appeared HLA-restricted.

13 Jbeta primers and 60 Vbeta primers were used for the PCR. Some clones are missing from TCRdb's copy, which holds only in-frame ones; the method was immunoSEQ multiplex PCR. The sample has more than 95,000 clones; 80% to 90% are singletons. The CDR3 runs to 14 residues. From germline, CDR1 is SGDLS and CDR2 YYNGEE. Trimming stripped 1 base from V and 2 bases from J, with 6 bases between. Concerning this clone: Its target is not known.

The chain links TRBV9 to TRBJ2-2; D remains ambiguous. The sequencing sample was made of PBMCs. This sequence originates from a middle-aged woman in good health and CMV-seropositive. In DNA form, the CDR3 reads TGTGCCAGCAGCGTAACGACAAACACCGGGGAGCTGTTTTTT. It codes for CASSVTTNTGELFF.